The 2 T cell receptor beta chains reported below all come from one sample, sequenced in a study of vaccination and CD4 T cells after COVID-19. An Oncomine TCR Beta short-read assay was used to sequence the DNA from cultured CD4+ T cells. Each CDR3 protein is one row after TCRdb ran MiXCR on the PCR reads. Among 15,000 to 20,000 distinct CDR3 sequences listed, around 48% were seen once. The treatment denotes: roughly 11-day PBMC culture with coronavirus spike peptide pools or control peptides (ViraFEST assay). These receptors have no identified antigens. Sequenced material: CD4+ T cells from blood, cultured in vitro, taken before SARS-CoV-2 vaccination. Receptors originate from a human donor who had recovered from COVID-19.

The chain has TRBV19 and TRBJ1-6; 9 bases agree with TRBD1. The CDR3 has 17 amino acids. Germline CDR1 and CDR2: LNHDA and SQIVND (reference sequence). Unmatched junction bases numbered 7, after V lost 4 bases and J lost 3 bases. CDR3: CASSRTGQGDYNSPLHF. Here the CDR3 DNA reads TGTGCCAGTAGTAGAACGGGACAGGGAGACTATAATTCACCCCTCCACTTT.

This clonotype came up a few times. The CDR3 protein is CASSPRQPFYGYTF. The DNA of the CDR3 is TGTGCCAGCAGCCCCCGACAGCCTTTCTATGGCTACACCTTC. This chain uses TRBV7-8 with TRBJ1-2; TRBD1 is a possible D gene (5 bases). V dropped 5 bases and J dropped 4 bases, with 14 bases sitting between them. This CDR3 spans 14 amino acids. Germline V gene data show CDR1 as SGHVS and CDR2 as FQNEAQ.